This T cell receptor beta chain was observed in a study of blood T cell repertoires in COVID-19. Germline lookup yields CDR1 SGHNT and CDR2 YENEEA. The CDR3 is 14 amino acids. V was trimmed by 5 bases and J by 0 bases, leaving 8 bases between them. In the original workflow: Estimation of nucleated cell counts was performed using reference gene primer amplification. TCRdb's copy holds only in-frame clones and misses some; the assay was immunoSEQ multiplex PCR. That table supplies the V and J calls and clone size; D and trimming were determined from the DNA. Of more than 200,000 clones in the sample, approximately 90% were seen once. Participants spanned ages roughly 18 to 90 years and resided in about two dozen US areas. Cohorts were determined from participant-reported clinical history. For recovered donors of Cohort 3, there were two negative PCRs, clearance, or symptom resolution.

The sequence was obtained from a woman in her twenties or thirties who had recovered from COVID-19. This sequence joins TRBV11-3 and TRBJ2-1; D not resolved. Sequencing used PBMCs or T cells enriched from blood (not recorded which). The CDR3 protein is CASSRDSSYNEQFF. DNA for the CDR3: TGTGCCAGCAGCCGTGATAGCTCCTACAATGAGCAGTTCTTC.